Below, one TCR beta chain is given with its context. At one end, the junction sequence differs from germline, possibly due to a read error. The record originates from a study of tumor-infiltrating lymphocytes in primary liver carcinoma. Study-wide background: These patients were men and women whose ages were 30 to 69 years.

Joint extraction of RNA and DNA used about 17-32 mg of bulk tissue that was unsorted. CDR3 length: 16 residues. Germline lookup yields CDR1 SQVTM and CDR2 ANQGSEA. TCR beta cDNA was reverse-transcribed from about 500 ng of total RNA. The reaction used a constant-region primer and ProtoScript II reverse transcriptase. ARM-PCR was slightly modified, and three nested multiplex PCR rounds with it gave rise to the TCR beta libraries. Investigators reported that the first two PCR rounds, at 10 cycles each, used TRBV1-TRBV30 forward primers with a C-beta reverse primer. TCRdb recomputed calls from the multiplex PCR reads with MiXCR, one row per CDR3 protein. Of about 200,000 distinct CDR3 sequences listed, 70% to 90% are singletons.

The chain couples TRBV29-1 to TRBJ2-3; the D gene is possibly TRBD2 (5 bases). Input material: tumor tissue from primary liver carcinoma. This TCR was recovered from a man between 40 and 49 years old with primary liver carcinoma and hepatitis B virus infection. The DNA for the CDR3 is TGCAGCGTTGCTGGACTGGACGGACGTAGCACAGATACGCAATATTTT. This gives the protein CSVAGLDGRSTDTQYF.